This TCR beta chain was identified during a study of blood T cell repertoires in COVID-19. Across the whole study: Sample material is recorded as cDNA or gDNA derived from T cells, B-cell-depleted T cells, or PBMCs.

Authors' methods: Amplified reference gene primers provided the basis for estimating nucleated cell counts. Sequencing used immunoSEQ multiplex PCR; TCRdb keeps in-frame clones, though not all of them. The V and J calls and clone size were taken over from that table, and D and trimming were inferred from the DNA. The sample records around 220,000 clones, about 88% being singletons. Germline-derived CDR1 and CDR2 are MDHEN and SYDVKM. J lost 7 bases, V lost 0 bases, and 11 bases had no gene match. The CDR3 contains 17 residues. J is TRBJ2-1 and V is TRBV28; 8 bases line up with TRBD1. The origin of this receptor is a woman in her forties who had recovered from COVID-19. The sequenced material came from peripheral blood. CDR3 in DNA: TGTGCCAGCAGTTTATGGGGAAGGGCAGGGGGCAAAAATGAGCAGTTCTTC. Translating gives CASSLWGRAGGKNEQFF.